The T cell receptor beta chain described here comes from a study of radiotherapy plus CTLA-4 blockade in lung cancer. On the study more broadly: Among patients, under 20% showed objective responses, and around 30% had disease control. Study-wide points: Following radiotherapy plus ipilimumab, tumor-derived TCR clones expanded in the blood.

This table comes from immunoSEQ multiplex PCR, and its TCRdb copy is limited to in-frame clones, with some not included. Of roughly 120,000 clones in the sample, roughly 80% were seen once. Chemo-refractory metastatic non-small-cell lung cancer patients received focal radiation with ipilimumab CTLA-4 blockade. The CDR3 spans 12 residues. Between the trimmed V and J ends, which lost 3 bases and 3 bases, there was a span of 4 bases. Germline values: CDR1 SGHTA, CDR2 FQGNSA. Regarding this clone: The antigen is not known.

The sample here was peripheral blood, taken from a patient treated with radiotherapy plus ipilimumab. The V gene is TRBV7-2, the J gene TRBJ2-3; D is unclear. This receptor was identified in a human donor with non-small cell lung cancer that progressed on radiotherapy plus ipilimumab. Some clones in this sample may be carry-over from other donors' samples. The CDR3 protein is CASSFVTDTQYF. DNA of the CDR3: TGTGCCAGCAGCTTCGTGACAGATACGCAGTATTTT.